The 32 T cell receptor beta chains listed next were all sequenced from one sample in a study of blood T cell repertoires in COVID-19. Assay: immunoSEQ multiplex PCR; the TCRdb copy retains only in-frame clones and omits some. The repertoire has approximately 30,000 clones, less than 95% of them found once; the top ten carry roughly 1%. Sequencing used peripheral blood. These receptors all come from a man between 65 and 79 years old with active or convalescent COVID-19.

The chain employs TRBV29-1 and TRBJ1-1; D ambiguous. The CDR3 runs 14 residues. Germline V gene lookup returns CDR1 SQVTM and CDR2 ANQGSEA. The V end lost 5 bases, the J end lost 4 bases, and 17 bases lay between the germline ends. CDR3 sequence reads: CSVFQGPGSTEAFF. CDR3 sequence (DNA): TGCAGCGTTTTTCAAGGCCCGGGGAGCACTGAAGCTTTCTTT.

The chain couples TRBV7-9 to TRBJ1-2, with D tentatively TRBD1 (5 bases). The CDR3 consists of 18 residues. Per germline, CDR1 SEHNR and CDR2 FQNEAQ (reference sequence). The V and J ends lost 0 bases and 0 bases respectively, with 17 bases between them. The CDR3, as DNA: TGTGCCAGCAGCTTAGCCCGATACACAGGAGACTCTAACTATGGCTACACCTTC. It codes for CASSLARYTGDSNYGYTF.

The chain couples TRBV5-5 to TRBJ1-3; 9 bases map to TRBD1. The germline V gene encodes CDR1 SGHKS and CDR2 YYEKEE (reference sequence). Germline trimming cut 4 bases from V and 2 bases from J; bases unmatched to any gene: 7. The CDR3 has 16 amino acids. The CDR3 reads CASSTPRQGAGNTIYF. In nucleotides, the CDR3 is TGTGCCAGCAGCACCCCTCGACAGGGGGCTGGAAACACCATATATTTT.

V and J are TRBV10-1 and TRBJ1-1, with D tentatively TRBD1 (6 bases). Trimming took off 3 bases at V and 1 base at J, with 12 bases between the two ends. The CDR3 has 15 amino acids. Germline values: CDR1 WNHNN, CDR2 SYGVQD (reference sequence). This CDR3 is CASSDTGTANTEAFF. CDR3 bases: TGCGCCAGCAGTGATACAGGGACGGCGAACACTGAAGCTTTCTTT.

This clone appeared a few times. The J gene is TRBJ2-3, the V gene TRBV7-9, with a weak D call TRBD2 (5 bases). CDR1 is SEHNR and CDR2 is FQNEAQ in the germline V gene (reference sequence). This CDR3 is built from 15 residues. The V end lost 3 bases, the J end lost 0 bases, and 10 bases lay between the germline ends. As DNA, the CDR3 is TGTGCCAGCAGCTTGGACTTTTCTAGCACAGATACGCAGTATTTT. It codes for CASSLDFSSTDTQYF.

This clone was counted between two and nine times. The chain recombines TRBV6-1 with TRBJ1-6; the D gene is possibly TRBD1 (6 bases). The V end was cut by 2 bases, the J end by 9 bases, with 14 bases between. Germline CDR1 reads MNHNS; CDR2 reads SASEGT. CDR3 size: 15 residues. CDR3 sequence: CASSENGQRVSPLHF. CDR3 bases: TGTGCCAGCAGTGAAAACGGACAGAGAGTTTCACCCCTCCACTTT.

CDR3 sequence reads: CASSSSLGGFDEKLFF. Written as DNA, the CDR3 is TGTGCCAGCAGTTCTTCCCTAGGGGGCTTTGATGAAAAACTGTTTTTT. This chain uses TRBV28 with TRBJ1-4; TRBD1 matches at 7 bases. The trim removed 4 bases at V and 6 bases at J, leaving 11 bases unmatched. Per the germline V gene, CDR1 is MDHEN and CDR2 is SYDVKM. The CDR3 length is 16 residues. Using reference TRBV28 and TRBJ1-4 for the parts outside the CDR3, the full variable domain is DVKVTQSSRYLVKRTGEKVFLECVQDMDHENMFWYRQDPGLGLRLIYFSYDVKMKEKGDIPEGYSVSREKKERFSLILESASTNQTSMYLCASSSSLGGFDEKLFFGSGTQLSVL.

This clone was recorded a few times. The chain carries TRBV7-7 and TRBJ2-5; perhaps TRBD1 as D (6 bases). Germline assignment: CDR1 SSHAT and CDR2 FNYEAQ (reference sequence). The CDR3 contains 15 residues. V lost 3 bases to trimming and J lost 1 base, with 12 bases between them. In DNA form, the CDR3 reads TGTGCCAGCAGCTTCGGACAGCAAGCCCAAGAGACCCAGTACTTC. Translated, it gives CASSFGQQAQETQYF. The full variable domain, completed using reference TRBV7-7 and TRBJ2-5, is GAGVSQSPRYKVTKRGQDVTLRCDPISSHATLYWYQQALGQGPEFLTYFNYEAQPDKSGLPSDRFSAERPEGSISTLTIQRTEQRDSAMYRCASSFGQQAQETQYFGPGTRLLVL.

The chain is built from TRBV7-2 and TRBJ2-7, with 7 nucleotides matching TRBD1. The CDR3 length is 15 residues. Unmatched junction bases numbered 12, after V lost 5 bases and J lost 5 bases. Germline values: CDR1 SGHTA, CDR2 FQGNSA. In DNA, the CDR3 is TGTGCCAGCAGCCCCGGATCAGACAGGGCCCACGAGCAGTACTTC. Protein sequence: CASSPGSDRAHEQYF.

The chain links TRBV6-5 to TRBJ1-1, with 7 bases lining up with TRBD1. Germline V lookup: CDR1 MNHEY, CDR2 SVGAGI. With 6 bases clipped from V and 5 bases from J, the junction kept 12 bases outside the gene matches. The CDR3 extends over 15 amino acids. DNA for the CDR3: TGTGCCAGCAGCTCGATACAGGGGTATGAAACTGAAGCTTTCTTT. This codes for CASSSIQGYETEAFF.

The genes are TRBV6-5 and TRBJ2-3; weak D call: TRBD1 (5 bases). CDR1 and CDR2 (germline): MNHEY, SVGAGI. The CDR3 spans 15 residues. V lost 6 bases and J 9 bases, leaving 22 bases between the germline ends. CDR3 sequence reads: CASRKLDKGFATQYF. The CDR3 nucleotides are TGTGCCAGCAGAAAATTGGACAAAGGGTTCGCCACGCAGTATTTT.

The chain combines TRBV4-1 with TRBJ1-5; 8 nucleotides line up with TRBD1. This CDR3 contains 17 residues. The ends lost 0 bases at V and 0 bases at J; junction bases unmatched: 4. Looked up from germline, CDR1 is MGHRA and CDR2 is YSYEKL. The CDR3 here is CASSQDLTGVSNQPQHF. As DNA, the CDR3 is TGCGCCAGCAGCCAAGATTTGACAGGGGTTAGCAATCAGCCCCAGCATTTT.

This chain uses TRBV4-2 with TRBJ2-7; TRBD1 aligns across 12 bases. V lost 4 bases to trimming and J lost 7 bases; unmatched junction nucleotides: 11. Germline values: CDR1 LGHNA, CDR2 YNFKEQ. This CDR3 has 16 residues. The CDR3 DNA reads TGTGCCAGCAGCCGAGGGACAGGGGGCAGCGAGGGTGAGCAGTACTTC. Protein product: CASSRGTGGSEGEQYF.

The chain recombines TRBV18 with TRBJ2-7; 7 bases fit TRBD1. The germline V gene has CDR1 KGHSH and CDR2 LQKENI. The CDR3 totals 14 residues. The trim removed 7 bases at V and 2 bases at J, leaving 8 bases unmatched. CDR3 sequence: CASFRDSGPYEQYF. In nucleotides, the CDR3 is TGTGCCAGCTTTCGGGACAGCGGCCCCTACGAGCAGTACTTC.

The genes are TRBV5-1 and TRBJ2-5; 10 bases line up with TRBD1. V was pared by 4 bases and J by 7 bases, with 10 bases of the junction left unmatched. CDR3 length: 15 residues. CDR1 is SGHRS, CDR2 YFSETQ, per germline. The CDR3 loop reads CASSRGDRGAGTQYF. CDR3 coding DNA: TGCGCCAGCAGCCGAGGGGACAGGGGTGCGGGGACCCAGTACTTC.

V gene TRBV24-1 combines with J gene TRBJ2-1; a weak D match, TRBD1 (5 bases). This CDR3 contains 12 residues. Per germline, CDR1 KGHDR and CDR2 SFDVKD. V lost 2 bases to trimming and J lost 12 bases, with 10 bases between them. CDR3 bases: TGTGCCACCAGTGATTCAGGGAATACGCAGTTCTTC. It translates to CATSDSGNTQFF.

The chain recombines TRBV6-2 or TRBV6-3 with TRBJ2-7; 10 nucleotides agree with TRBD2. The CDR3 contains 16 residues. Germline lookup yields CDR1 MNHEY and CDR2 SVGEGT. V was pared by 4 bases and J by 3 bases, with 9 bases of the junction left unmatched. CDR3 DNA: TGTGCCAGCAGTTCTTCTAGCGGGAGATTCTTCTACGAGCAGTACTTC. Translated: CASSSSSGRFFYEQYF.

The chain is built from TRBV20-1 and TRBJ1-2, with D unclear. The CDR3 has 14 amino acids. Germline V CDR1 and CDR2: DFQATT, SNEGSKA (reference sequence). V dropped 3 bases and J dropped 0 bases, with 11 bases sitting between them. The CDR3 DNA reads as TGCAGTGCTAGTCACAGCACAGCTAACTATGGCTACACCTTC. Residues: CSASHSTANYGYTF.

The DNA for the CDR3 is TGTGCCAGCAGCTTAAGAGGGGGTAGCACAGATACGCAGTATTTT. Its protein is CASSLRGGSTDTQYF. This chain links TRBV7-3 with TRBJ2-3; tentative D call: TRBD1 (6 bases). In germline, CDR1 is SGHTA, CDR2 FQGTGA. CDR3 length: 15 amino acids. V was cut by 1 base and J by 0 bases, with 8 bases left in between.

V and J are TRBV30 and TRBJ1-6, with 8 bases that match TRBD1. After removal of 6 bases from V and 6 bases from J, the junction contained 7 bases not matched to a gene. The germline V gene has CDR1 GTSNPN and CDR2 SVGIG (reference sequence). The CDR3 is made up of 14 amino acids. CDR3 bases: TGTGCCTGTCCTCAGGGGGCCGGTAATTCACCCCTCCACTTT. Translated, it gives CACPQGAGNSPLHF. Variable domain in full (rest from reference TRBV30 and TRBJ1-6): SQTIHQWPATLVQPVGSPLSLECTVEGTSNPNLYWYRQAAGRGLQLLFYSVGIGQISSEVPQNLSASRPQDRQFILSSKKLLLSDSGFYLCACPQGAGNSPLHFGNGTRLTVT.

V usage is TRBV27 and J usage is TRBJ2-7; the match to TRBD1 covers 8 bases. The CDR3 has 14 amino acids. The germline V gene encodes CDR1 MNHEY and CDR2 SMNVEV (reference sequence). Trimming cost V 7 bases and J 0 bases; bases outside gene matches: 5. CDR3 amino acids: CASMAGTGSYEQYF. CDR3 sequence (DNA): TGTGCCAGCATGGCCGGGACAGGCTCCTACGAGCAGTACTTC.

The V call is TRBV4-1, the J call TRBJ2-7; 13 bases match TRBD2. The length of the CDR3 is 19 residues. CDR1 MGHRA and CDR2 YSYEKL come from the germline V gene. J lost 4 bases, V lost 0 bases, and 12 bases had no gene match. CDR3 protein: CASSQDPRSTSGRMYEQYF. CDR3 nucleotide sequence: TGCGCCAGCAGCCAAGACCCCCGTTCGACTAGCGGGAGGATGTACGAGCAGTACTTC.

The V call is TRBV7-2, the J call TRBJ2-3, with D possibly being TRBD1 (6 bases). Trimming stripped 5 bases from V and 2 bases from J, with 11 bases between. In germline, CDR1 is SGHTA, CDR2 FQGNSA. The CDR3 length is 14 residues. As DNA, the CDR3 is TGTGCCAGCAGCCCTCAGGGGCTCACAGATACGCAGTATTTT. Translated, it gives CASSPQGLTDTQYF.

The gene calls are TRBV7-8 and TRBJ2-7, with TRBD1 matching over 9 bases. The CDR3 contains 15 residues. The germline V gene encodes CDR1 SGHVS and CDR2 FQNEAQ. V dropped 4 bases and J dropped 4; count of bases not matched to a gene: 8. DNA of the CDR3: TGTGCCAGCAGCTCGCAACAGGGGGCGCTTTACGAGCAGTACTTC. Translated, it gives CASSSQQGALYEQYF.

V is TRBV7-3 and J is TRBJ2-2; D remains ambiguous. The CDR3 contains 16 residues. From germline, CDR1 is SGHTA and CDR2 FQGTGA. V lost 0 bases, J lost 1 base, and 9 bases lay in between. The CDR3 here is CASSLTTMGNTGELFF. The CDR3 DNA reads TGTGCCAGCAGCTTAACCACTATGGGGAACACCGGGGAGCTGTTTTTT.

This chain links TRBV5-1 with TRBJ2-7; 10 bases align to TRBD2. CDR3 length: 15 amino acids. The germline V gene has CDR1 SGHRS and CDR2 YFSETQ. Unmatched junction bases numbered 5, after V lost 5 bases and J lost 0 bases. The CDR3 sequence is CASRRTSGSSYEQYF. The CDR3 region has the DNA TGCGCCAGCAGGCGGACTAGCGGAAGCTCCTACGAGCAGTACTTC.

The chain couples TRBV19 to TRBJ2-7; 10 bases match TRBD2. This CDR3 comprises 17 residues. Unmatched junction bases numbered 9, after V lost 4 bases and J lost 0 bases. The germline V gene encodes CDR1 LNHDA and CDR2 SQIVND (reference sequence). The CDR3 DNA follows: TGTGCCAGTAGTAGACCTCGGACTAGCGGCCTCTCCTACGAGCAGTACTTC. Protein: CASSRPRTSGLSYEQYF.

This chain connects TRBV19 to TRBJ1-1; D possibly corresponds to TRBD1 (6 bases). V was clipped by 5 bases and J by 7 bases, with 20 bases between them. The CDR3 is made up of 15 amino acids. Germline CDR1 LNHDA, CDR2 SQIVND (reference sequence). The CDR3 coding sequence is TGTGCCAGTAGTCCTCAGGGCCGGGACAATTTTGAAGCTTTCTTT. Translated, it gives CASSPQGRDNFEAFF.

The chain joins TRBV7-2 to TRBJ2-5; 9 positions match TRBD2. CDR1 is SGHTA and CDR2 is FQGNSA in the germline V gene. The CDR3 has 16 residues. V lost 1 base, J lost 4 bases, and 7 bases stayed unmatched. The CDR3 is CASSLVGAGGRETQYF. CDR3 sequence (DNA): TGTGCCAGCAGCTTAGTTGGAGCGGGAGGAAGAGAGACCCAGTACTTC.

The chain joins TRBV9 to TRBJ1-5; no clear D. The CDR3 contains 15 residues. The germline gives CDR1 SGDLS, CDR2 YYNGEE. The ends were cut back, 2 bases at V and 5 bases at J, with 14 bases in the middle. The CDR3 here is CASSVGPEPYQPQHF. The CDR3 nucleotides read TGTGCCAGCAGCGTTGGGCCCGAACCCTATCAGCCCCAGCATTTT. The variable domain in full, completed from reference TRBV9 and TRBJ1-5, reads DSGVTQTPKHLITATGQRVTLRCSPRSGDLSVYWYQQSLDQGLQFLIQYYNGEERAKGNILERFSAQQFPDLHSELNLSSLELGDSALYFCASSVGPEPYQPQHFGDGTRLSIL.

This clone appeared a few times. The chain employs TRBV20-1 and TRBJ1-4, with a possible D match to TRBD1 (5 bases). The V end was cut by 3 bases, the J end by 8 bases, with 13 bases between. Per germline, CDR1 DFQATT and CDR2 SNEGSKA (reference sequence). This CDR3 is built from 13 residues. CDR3 sequence: CSASRGVREKLFF. For the CDR3, the DNA is TGCAGTGCTAGTCGGGGGGTTAGGGAAAAACTGTTTTTT.

V gene TRBV24-1 combines with J gene TRBJ2-1, with 9 bases lining up with TRBD2. The CDR3 spans 15 residues. After removal of 9 bases from V and 4 bases from J, the junction contained 9 bases not matched to a gene. The germline V gene has CDR1 KGHDR and CDR2 SFDVKD. This CDR3 reads CATGMSSGRYNEQFF. The CDR3 coding sequence is TGTGCCACCGGGATGTCCAGCGGGAGGTACAATGAGCAGTTCTTC.